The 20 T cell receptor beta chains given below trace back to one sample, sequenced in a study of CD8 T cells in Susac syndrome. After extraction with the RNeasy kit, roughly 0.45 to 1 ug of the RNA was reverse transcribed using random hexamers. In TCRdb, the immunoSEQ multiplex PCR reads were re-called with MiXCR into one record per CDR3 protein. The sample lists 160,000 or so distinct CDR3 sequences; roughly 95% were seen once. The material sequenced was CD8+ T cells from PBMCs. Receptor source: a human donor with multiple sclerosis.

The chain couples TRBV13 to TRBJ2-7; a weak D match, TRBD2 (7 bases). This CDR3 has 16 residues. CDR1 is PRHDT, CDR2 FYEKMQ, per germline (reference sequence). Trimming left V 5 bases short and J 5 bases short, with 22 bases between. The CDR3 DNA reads TGTGCCAGCAGCCCTGCGGCGGGGGCGCGGGGCCACGAGCAGTACTTC. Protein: CASSPAAGARGHEQYF. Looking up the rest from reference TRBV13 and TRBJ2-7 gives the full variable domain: AAGVIQSPRHLIKEKRETATLKCYPIPRHDTVYWYQQGPGQDPQFLISFYEKMQSDKGSIPDRFSAQQFSDYHSELNMSSLELGDSALYFCASSPAAGARGHEQYFGPGTRLTVT.

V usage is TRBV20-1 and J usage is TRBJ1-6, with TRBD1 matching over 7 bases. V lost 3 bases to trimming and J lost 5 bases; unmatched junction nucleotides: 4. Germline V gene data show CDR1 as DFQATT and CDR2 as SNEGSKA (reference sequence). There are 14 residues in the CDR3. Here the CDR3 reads CSASSGQDNSPLHF. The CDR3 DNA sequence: TGCAGTGCTAGTAGCGGACAGGATAATTCACCCCTCCACTTT.

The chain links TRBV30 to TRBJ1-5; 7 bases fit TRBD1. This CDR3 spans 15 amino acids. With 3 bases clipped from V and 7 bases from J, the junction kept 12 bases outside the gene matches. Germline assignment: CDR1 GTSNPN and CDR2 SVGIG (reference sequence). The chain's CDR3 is CAWSDMTGRGQPQHF. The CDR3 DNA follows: TGTGCCTGGAGCGATATGACAGGGCGGGGGCAGCCCCAGCATTTT.

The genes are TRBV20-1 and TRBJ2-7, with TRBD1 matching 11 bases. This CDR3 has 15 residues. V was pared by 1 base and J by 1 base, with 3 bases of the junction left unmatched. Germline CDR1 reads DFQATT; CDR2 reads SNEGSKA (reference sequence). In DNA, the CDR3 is TGCAGTGCTAGAGCCCGGGACAGGGGGTCCTACGAGCAGTACTTC. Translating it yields CSARARDRGSYEQYF.

CDR3 in amino acids: CASSPEGVNEQFF. The DNA for the CDR3 is TGTGCCAGCAGCCCAGAAGGAGTCAATGAGCAGTTCTTC. The chain joins TRBV7-8 to TRBJ2-1; D ambiguous. Between the trimmed V and J ends, which lost 5 bases and 6 bases, there was a span of 11 bases. Germline V gene sequence: CDR1 SGHVS, CDR2 FQNEAQ. The CDR3 sequence is 13 residues long.

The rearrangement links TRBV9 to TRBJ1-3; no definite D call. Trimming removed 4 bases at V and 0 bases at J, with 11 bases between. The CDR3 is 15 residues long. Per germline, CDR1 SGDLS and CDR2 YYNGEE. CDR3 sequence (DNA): TGTGCCAGCAGCTCCGGTGGGAGCTCTGGAAACACCATATATTTT. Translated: CASSSGGSSGNTIYF.

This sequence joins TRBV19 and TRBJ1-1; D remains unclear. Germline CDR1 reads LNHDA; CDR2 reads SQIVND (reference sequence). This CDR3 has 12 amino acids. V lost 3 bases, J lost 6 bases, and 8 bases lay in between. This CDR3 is CASSISPAEAFF. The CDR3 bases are TGTGCCAGTAGTATTTCGCCGGCTGAAGCTTTCTTT.

CDR3 DNA sequence: TGTGCCAGCAGTTTGACCCTAACTGAAGCTTTCTTT. It specifies CASSLTLTEAFF. V gene TRBV12-3 or TRBV12-4 combines with J gene TRBJ1-1; D unresolved. The CDR3 length is 12 residues. With 3 bases removed from V and 5 bases from J, the gap between germline ends came to 7 bases.

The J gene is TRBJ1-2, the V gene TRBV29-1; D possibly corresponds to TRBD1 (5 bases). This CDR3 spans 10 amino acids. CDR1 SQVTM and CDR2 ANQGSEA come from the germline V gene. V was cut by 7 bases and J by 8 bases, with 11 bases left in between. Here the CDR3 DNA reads TGCAGCGCTTGGGACGGCGGCTACACCTTC. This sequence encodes CSAWDGGYTF.

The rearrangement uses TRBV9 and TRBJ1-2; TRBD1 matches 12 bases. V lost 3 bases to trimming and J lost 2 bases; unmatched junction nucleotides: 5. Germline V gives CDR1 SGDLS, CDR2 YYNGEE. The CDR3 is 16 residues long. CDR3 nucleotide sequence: TGTGCCAGCAGCGGAGCCGGGACAGGGGGCAACTATGGCTACACCTTC. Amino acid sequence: CASSGAGTGGNYGYTF.

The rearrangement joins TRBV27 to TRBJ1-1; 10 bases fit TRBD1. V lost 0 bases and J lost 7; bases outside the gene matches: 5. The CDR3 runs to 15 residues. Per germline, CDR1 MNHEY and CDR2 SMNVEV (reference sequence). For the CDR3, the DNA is TGTGCCAGCAGTTTATCGATGGGACAGGGGATTGAAGCTTTCTTT. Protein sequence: CASSLSMGQGIEAFF.

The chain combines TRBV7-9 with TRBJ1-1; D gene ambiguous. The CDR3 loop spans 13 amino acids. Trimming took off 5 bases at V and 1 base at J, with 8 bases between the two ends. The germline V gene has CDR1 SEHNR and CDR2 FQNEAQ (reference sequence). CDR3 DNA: TGTGCCAGCAGCCCTGAAGGGAACACTGAAGCTTTCTTT. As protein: CASSPEGNTEAFF.

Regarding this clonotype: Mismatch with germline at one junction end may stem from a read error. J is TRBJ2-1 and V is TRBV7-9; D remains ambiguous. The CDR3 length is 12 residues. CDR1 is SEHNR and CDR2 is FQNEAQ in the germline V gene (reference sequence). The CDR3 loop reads CASSFGSLVLIF. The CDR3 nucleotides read TGTGCCAGCAGCTTCGGTAGCTTAGTCCTGATCTTC.

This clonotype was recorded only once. The CDR3 is CAWSVEGVTEAFF. CDR3 DNA: TGTGCCTGGAGTGTAGAGGGGGTCACTGAAGCTTTCTTT. The chain carries TRBV30 and TRBJ1-1; a weak D match, TRBD1 (6 bases). The germline V gene encodes CDR1 GTSNPN and CDR2 SVGIG (reference sequence). V gave up 0 bases and J gave up 4 bases, with 9 bases separating them. The CDR3 has 13 amino acids.

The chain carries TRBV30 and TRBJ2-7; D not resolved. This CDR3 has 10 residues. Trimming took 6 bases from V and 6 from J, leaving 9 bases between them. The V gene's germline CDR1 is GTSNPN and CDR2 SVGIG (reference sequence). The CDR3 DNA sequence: TGTGCCTGCGATTCCGGCGAGCAGTACTTC. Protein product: CACDSGEQYF.

CDR3 region: CASSSPWGQETQYF. The DNA of the CDR3 is TGTGCCAGCAGCTCCCCGTGGGGACAAGAGACCCAGTACTTC. This sequence joins TRBV7-9 and TRBJ2-5; D is unclear. V was cut by 4 bases and J by 2 bases, with 11 bases left in between. Germline CDR1 SEHNR, CDR2 FQNEAQ (reference sequence). This CDR3 spans 14 amino acids. The whole variable domain, remainder taken from reference TRBV7-9 and TRBJ2-5, is DTGVSQNPRHKITKRGQNVTFRCDPISEHNRLYWYRQTLGQGPEFLTYFQNEAQLEKSRLLSDRFSAERPKGSFSTLEIQRTEQGDSAMYLCASSSPWGQETQYFGPGTRLLVL.

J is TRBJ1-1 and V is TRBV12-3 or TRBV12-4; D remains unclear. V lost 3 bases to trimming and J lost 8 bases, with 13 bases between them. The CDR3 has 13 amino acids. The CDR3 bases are TGTGCCAGCAGTTTTGGGCACCGAGTGGAAGCTTTCTTT. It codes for CASSFGHRVEAFF.

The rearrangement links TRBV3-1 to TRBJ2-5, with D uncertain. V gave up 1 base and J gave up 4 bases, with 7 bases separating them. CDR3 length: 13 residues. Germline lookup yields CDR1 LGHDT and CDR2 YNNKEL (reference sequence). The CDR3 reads CASSQALRETQYF. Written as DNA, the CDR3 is TGTGCCAGCAGCCAAGCGCTACGAGAGACCCAGTACTTC.

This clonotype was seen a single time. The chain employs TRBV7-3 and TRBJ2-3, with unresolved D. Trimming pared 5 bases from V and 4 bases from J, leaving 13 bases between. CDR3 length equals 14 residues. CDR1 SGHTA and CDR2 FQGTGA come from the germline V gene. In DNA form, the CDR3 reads TGTGCCAGCAGCCCCATTGGCGGCGCAGATACGCAGTATTTT. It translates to CASSPIGGADTQYF.

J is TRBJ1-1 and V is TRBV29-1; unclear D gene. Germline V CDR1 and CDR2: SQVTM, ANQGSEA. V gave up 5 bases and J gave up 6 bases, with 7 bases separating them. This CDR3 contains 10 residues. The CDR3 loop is CSVRQAEAFF. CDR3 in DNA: TGCAGCGTTCGGCAGGCTGAAGCTTTCTTT.